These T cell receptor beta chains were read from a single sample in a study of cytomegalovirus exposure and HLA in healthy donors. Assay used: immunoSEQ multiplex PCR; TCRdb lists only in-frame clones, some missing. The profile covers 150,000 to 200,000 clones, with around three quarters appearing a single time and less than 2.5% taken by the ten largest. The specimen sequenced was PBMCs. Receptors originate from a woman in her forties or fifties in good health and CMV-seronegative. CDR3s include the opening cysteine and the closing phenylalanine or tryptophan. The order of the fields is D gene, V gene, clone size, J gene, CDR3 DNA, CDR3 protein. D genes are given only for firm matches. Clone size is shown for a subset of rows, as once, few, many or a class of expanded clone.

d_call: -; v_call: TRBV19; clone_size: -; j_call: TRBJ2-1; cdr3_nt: TGTGCCAGTAGTACGGGGATATACAATGAGCAGTTCTTC; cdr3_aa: CASSTGIYNEQFF
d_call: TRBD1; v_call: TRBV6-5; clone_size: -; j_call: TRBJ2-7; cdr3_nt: TGTGCCAGCAGTTACCGGACAGGAACCTACGAGCAGTACTTC; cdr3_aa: CASSYRTGTYEQYF
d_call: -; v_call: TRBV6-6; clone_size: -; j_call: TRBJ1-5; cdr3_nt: TGTGCCACCCAACACAGCAATCAGCCCCAGCATTTT; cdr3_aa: CATQHSNQPQHF
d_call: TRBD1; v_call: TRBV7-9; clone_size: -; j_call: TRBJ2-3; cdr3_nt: TGTGCCAGCAGCACCGACAGGGGCAGCACAGATACGCAGTATTTT; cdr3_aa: CASSTDRGSTDTQYF
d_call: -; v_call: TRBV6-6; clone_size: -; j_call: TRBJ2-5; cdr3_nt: TGTGCCAGCAGCCCCCTGGAGACCCAGTACTTC; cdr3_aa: CASSPLETQYF
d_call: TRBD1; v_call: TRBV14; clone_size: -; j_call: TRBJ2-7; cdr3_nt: TGTGCCAGCAGCGACAGGGGGCGGTTAAGCTACGAGCAGTACTTC; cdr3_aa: CASSDRGRLSYEQYF
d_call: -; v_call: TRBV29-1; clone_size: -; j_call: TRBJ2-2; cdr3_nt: TGCAGCTCTCGGACAGCGAACACCGGGGAGCTGTTTTTT; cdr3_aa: CSSRTANTGELFF
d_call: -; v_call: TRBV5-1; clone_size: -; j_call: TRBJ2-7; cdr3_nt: TGCGCCAGCACCCTTTCAGGGCGCTCCTACGAGCAGTACTTC; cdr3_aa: CASTLSGRSYEQYF
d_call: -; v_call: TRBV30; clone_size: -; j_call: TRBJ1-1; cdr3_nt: TGTGCCTGGAGTGTGAGACAGAACACTGAAGCTTTCTTT; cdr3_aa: CAWSVRQNTEAFF
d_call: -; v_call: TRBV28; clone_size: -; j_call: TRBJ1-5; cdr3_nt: TGTGCCAGCAGCCTACTCAAGGGGGGGGCTTTCAATCAGCCCCAGCATTTT; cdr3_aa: CASSLLKGGAFNQPQHF
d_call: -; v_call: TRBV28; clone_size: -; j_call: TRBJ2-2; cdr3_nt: TGTGCCAGCCACACCCCGAACACCGGGGAGCTGTTTTTT; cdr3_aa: CASHTPNTGELFF
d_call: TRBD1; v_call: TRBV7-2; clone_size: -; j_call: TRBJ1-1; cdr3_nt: TGTGCCAGCAGCCTAGGAGACAGGGGGAACACTGAAGCTTTCTTT; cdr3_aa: CASSLGDRGNTEAFF
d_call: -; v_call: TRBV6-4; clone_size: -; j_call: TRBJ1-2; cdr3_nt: TGTGCCAGCTCTCCAACAGGATCGTATGGCTACACCTTC; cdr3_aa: CASSPTGSYGYTF
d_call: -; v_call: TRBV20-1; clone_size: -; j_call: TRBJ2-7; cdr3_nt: TGCAGTGCTAGCCGGGGCTACGAGCAGTACTTC; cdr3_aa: CSASRGYEQYF
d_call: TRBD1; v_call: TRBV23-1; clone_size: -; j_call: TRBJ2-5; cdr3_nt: TGCGCCAGCAGTCATCGACAGGGTCCGTACTTC; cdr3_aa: CASSHRQGPYF
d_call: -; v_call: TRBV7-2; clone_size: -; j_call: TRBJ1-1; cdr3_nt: TGTGCCAGCAGCTTAGGGCGGTCGAACACTGAAGCTTTCTTT; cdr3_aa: CASSLGRSNTEAFF
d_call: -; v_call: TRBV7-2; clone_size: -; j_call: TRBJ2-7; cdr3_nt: TGTGCCAGCAGCTTAGCAGGACAGCTCTCCTACGAGCAGTACTTC; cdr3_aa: CASSLAGQLSYEQYF
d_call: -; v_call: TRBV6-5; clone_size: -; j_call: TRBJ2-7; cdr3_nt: TGTGCCAGCATTTCACAGTCCTACGAGCAGTACTTC; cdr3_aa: CASISQSYEQYF
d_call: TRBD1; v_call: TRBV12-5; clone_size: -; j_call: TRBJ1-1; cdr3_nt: TGTGCTAGTGCTCCTTCAGGGGGCGAGGGCACTGAAGCTTTCTTT; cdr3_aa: CASAPSGGEGTEAFF
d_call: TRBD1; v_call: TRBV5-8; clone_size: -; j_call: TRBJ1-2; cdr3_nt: TGTGCCAGCAGCCACAAGACAGGGAATGGCTACACCTTC; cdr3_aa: CASSHKTGNGYTF
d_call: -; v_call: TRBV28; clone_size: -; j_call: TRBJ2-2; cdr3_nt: TGTGCCAGCAGTTTTGGGCGGGGGCCGAACACCGGGGAGCTGTTTTTT; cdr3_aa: CASSFGRGPNTGELFF
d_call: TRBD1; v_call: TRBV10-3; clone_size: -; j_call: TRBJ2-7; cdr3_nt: TGTGCCATCAGTGAGTCTGGGACAGCGTACGAGCAGTACTTC; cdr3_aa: CAISESGTAYEQYF
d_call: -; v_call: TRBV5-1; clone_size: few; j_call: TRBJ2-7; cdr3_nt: TGCGCCAGCAGCATCAGTGGAGGGATCACCTACGAGCAGTACTTC; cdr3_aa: CASSISGGITYEQYF
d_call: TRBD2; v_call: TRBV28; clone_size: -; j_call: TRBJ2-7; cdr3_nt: TGTGCCAGCAGTTTAATTGGAGGGACTAGCGGCTACGAGCAGTACTTC; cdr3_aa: CASSLIGGTSGYEQYF
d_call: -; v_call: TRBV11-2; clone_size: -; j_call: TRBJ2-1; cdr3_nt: TGTGCCAGCAGCCCCACCGCTAGCGTTGCCTACAATGAGCAGTTCTTC; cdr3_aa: CASSPTASVAYNEQFF
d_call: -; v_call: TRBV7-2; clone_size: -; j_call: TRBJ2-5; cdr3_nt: TGTGCCAGCACCGAGGTGGGGACCCAGTACTTC; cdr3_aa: CASTEVGTQYF
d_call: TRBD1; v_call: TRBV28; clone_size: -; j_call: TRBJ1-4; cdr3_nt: TGTGCCAGCACCCCCCGGGACAGGCGTAATGAAAAACTGTTTTTT; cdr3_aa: CASTPRDRRNEKLFF
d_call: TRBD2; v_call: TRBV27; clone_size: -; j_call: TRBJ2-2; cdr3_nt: TGTGCCGTTCGCGGACTAGCGGTGAACACCGGGGAGCTGTTTTTT; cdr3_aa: CAVRGLAVNTGELFF
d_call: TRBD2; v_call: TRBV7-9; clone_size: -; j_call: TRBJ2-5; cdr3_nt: TGTTCCAGCAGCACCCCAGGACTAGACCAAGAGACCCAGTACTTC; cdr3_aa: CSSSTPGLDQETQYF
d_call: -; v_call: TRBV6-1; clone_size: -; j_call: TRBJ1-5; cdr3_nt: TGTGCCAGCAGTGAAGTCTTGGCGGCAGGGGTGACCAATCAGCCCCAGCATTTT; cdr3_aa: CASSEVLAAGVTNQPQHF
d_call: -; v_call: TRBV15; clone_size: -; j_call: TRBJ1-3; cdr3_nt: TGTGCCACCAGCAGAGTGGGCAGCTCTGGAAACACCATATATTTT; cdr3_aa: CATSRVGSSGNTIYF
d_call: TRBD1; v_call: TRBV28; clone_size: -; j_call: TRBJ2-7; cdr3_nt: TGTGCCAGCAGGCCGCCCCCGGGACAGGGATTATCTGGTTACGAGCAGTACTTC; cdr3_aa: CASRPPPGQGLSGYEQYF